A single sample gave rise to the 26 T cell receptor beta chains below, sequenced in a study of shared clonotypes between healthy human individuals. The table came from immunoSEQ multiplex PCR; TCRdb's copy has only in-frame clones and leaves some out. The profile shows under 1,100,000 clones, about three quarters of them singletons. The specimen was memory CD4+ T cells sorted from blood. This sample's subset: CD45RA-negative fraction. Receptors were obtained from a man younger than 30 in good health.

This clone came up once. The junction does not match germline at one end; this may be a read error. This chain uses TRBV7-7 with TRBJ2-1; the D is unclear. There are 13 residues in the CDR3. Germline CDR1 and CDR2: SSHAT and FNYEAQ (reference sequence). In DNA, the CDR3 is TGTGCTAGCAGCCTCACTCAGTACAATGAGCAGTTCTTC. Translating gives CASSLTQYNEQFF.

The chain combines TRBV6-1 with TRBJ1-2, with D hard to call. CDR3 length equals 14 residues. Deletions cut 6 bases from V and 8 bases from J, with 19 bases between. The germline CDR1 and CDR2 sequences are MNHNS and SASEGT. CDR3 nucleotides: TGTGCCAGCAGCCGGACCGGGATAAAGGACGGCTACACCTTC. Translation: CASSRTGIKDGYTF.

The sample holds a few counts of this clone. The chain couples TRBV18 to TRBJ1-1; a weak D match, TRBD1 (5 bases). The CDR3 contains 14 residues. V lost 1 base and J 0 bases, leaving 6 bases between the germline ends. Germline CDR1 and CDR2: KGHSH and LQKENI. CDR3 in DNA: TGTGCCAGCTCACCACAGGGGTTGAACACTGAAGCTTTCTTT. It encodes CASSPQGLNTEAFF.

The V call is TRBV5-6, the J call TRBJ2-4; 7 nucleotides agree with TRBD1. V shed 1 base and J 7 bases; nucleotides not matched to a gene: 8. Germline V gene lookup returns CDR1 SGHDT and CDR2 YYEEEE. The length of the CDR3 is 15 residues. Here the CDR3 reads CASSLRTGAMNIQYF. DNA for the CDR3: TGTGCCAGCAGCTTGCGCACAGGGGCTATGAACATTCAGTACTTC.

V is TRBV14 and J is TRBJ2-3; D is uncertain. The germline V gene encodes CDR1 SGHDN and CDR2 FVKESK. The CDR3 sequence is 14 residues long. Deletions cut 6 bases from V and 0 bases from J, with 10 bases between. The DNA for the CDR3 is TGTGCCAGCAGATGGGGTTTAAGCACAGATACGCAGTATTTT. Protein sequence: CASRWGLSTDTQYF.

This chain joins TRBV10-3 and TRBJ2-7, with 13 bases that match TRBD2. Trimming cost V 10 bases and J 6 bases; bases outside gene matches: 12. CDR3 length equals 15 residues. Germline V gives CDR1 ENHRY, CDR2 SYGVKD. CDR3 nucleotides: TGTGCCACCGGACTAGCGGGAGAGCGGGTGGGCGAGCAGTACTTC. Its protein product is CATGLAGERVGEQYF.

J is TRBJ1-4 and V is TRBV9; TRBD1 matches at 9 bases. CDR1 is SGDLS, CDR2 YYNGEE, per germline. There are 14 residues in the CDR3. The J segment lost 6 bases and the V segment lost 4 bases, leaving 4 bases of the junction unmatched. CDR3: CASSLDRGDEKLFF. CDR3 DNA: TGTGCCAGCAGCCTGGACAGGGGAGATGAAAAACTGTTTTTT. Using reference TRBV9 and TRBJ1-4 for the parts outside the CDR3, the full variable domain is DSGVTQTPKHLITATGQRVTLRCSPRSGDLSVYWYQQSLDQGLQFLIQYYNGEERAKGNILERFSAQQFPDLHSELNLSSLELGDSALYFCASSLDRGDEKLFFGSGTQLSVL.

The gene calls are TRBV7-6 and TRBJ1-4; no reliable D call. Germline loops: CDR1 SGHVS, CDR2 FNYEAQ. The CDR3 length is 15 residues. The germline V and J ends were trimmed by 5 bases and 1 base, with 11 bases remaining between them. The CDR3 DNA sequence: TGTGCCAGCAGCACCCGGTGGCAAACTAATGAAAAACTGTTTTTT. This encodes CASSTRWQTNEKLFF.

The J gene is TRBJ1-5, the V gene TRBV11-3; D is unclear. This CDR3 comprises 16 residues. Deletions cut 5 bases from V and 2 bases from J, with 16 bases between. The germline gives CDR1 SGHNT, CDR2 YENEEA. The CDR3, as DNA: TGTGCCAGCAGCCCTGGGCGGCGGTGGGGCAATCAGCCCCAGCATTTT. Protein product: CASSPGRRWGNQPQHF.

The J gene is TRBJ2-3, the V gene TRBV6-4; the match to TRBD2 covers 13 bases. Unmatched junction bases numbered 8, after V lost 6 bases and J lost 2 bases. This CDR3 region has 17 residues. The germline gives CDR1 MRHNA, CDR2 SNTAGT. The CDR3 protein is CASRLQTSGRPTDTQYF. CDR3 in DNA: TGTGCCAGCAGACTCCAGACTAGCGGGAGGCCCACAGATACGCAGTATTTT.

CDR3 DNA sequence: TGCGCCAGTCAAGGGGGGACGGCGAACACCGGGGAGCTGTTTTTT. Translation gives CASQGGTANTGELFF. The chain joins TRBV5-1 to TRBJ2-2; D possibly matches TRBD1 or TRBD2 (6 bases each). Trimming shortened V by 8 bases and J by 0 bases, and 14 bases separated the two germline ends. Germline assignment: CDR1 SGHRS and CDR2 YFSETQ. This CDR3 has 15 amino acids.

The V gene is TRBV5-1, the J gene TRBJ1-3, with 10 bases aligning to TRBD1. The V and J ends lost 4 bases and 2 bases, in that order; junction bases with no gene match: 9. The CDR3 loop spans 17 amino acids. CDR1 and CDR2 (germline): SGHRS, YFSETQ. Here the CDR3 reads CASSATGGLLAGNTIYF. Here the CDR3 DNA reads TGCGCCAGCAGCGCGACAGGGGGCTTATTGGCTGGAAACACCATATATTTT.

On this clone: Distinct nucleotide sequences in the sample also encode this CDR3. The chain employs TRBV2 and TRBJ1-5; no clear D gene. The CDR3 spans 15 residues. Trimming shortened V by 2 bases and J by 0 bases, and 8 bases separated the two germline ends. Germline assignment: CDR1 SNHLY and CDR2 FYNNEI. CDR3 region: CASSEQGNSNQPQHF. In DNA, the CDR3 is TGTGCCAGCAGTGAACAAGGGAATAGCAATCAGCCCCAGCATTTT.

This clone was observed a handful of times. V usage is TRBV7-2 and J usage is TRBJ1-2, with D possibly being TRBD1 (6 bases). V shed 7 bases and J shed 2 bases, with 11 bases lying between them. The CDR3 spans 13 residues. The germline gives CDR1 SGHTA, CDR2 FQGNSA. CDR3: CASTQGGNYGYTF. CDR3 nucleotides: TGTGCCAGCACCCAAGGGGGGAACTATGGCTACACCTTC.

DNA for the CDR3: TGTGCCAGCAGTTCGCTGAATGCGGAGGGTGGCTACACCTTC. Translation: CASSSLNAEGGYTF. The J gene is TRBJ1-2, the V gene TRBV28; D call uncertain. The CDR3 has 14 residues. CDR1 and CDR2 from the germline V gene are MDHEN and SYDVKM. V lost 4 bases to trimming and J lost 7 bases, with 16 bases between them.

The J gene is TRBJ1-2, the V gene TRBV6-1, with D tentatively TRBD1 (5 bases). V was cut by 3 bases and J by 8 bases, with 13 bases left in between. The CDR3 covers 13 residues. Germline loops: CDR1 MNHNS, CDR2 SASEGT. This chain's CDR3 is CASSDPVQGGYTF. For the CDR3, the DNA is TGTGCCAGCAGTGATCCGGTCCAGGGAGGCTACACCTTC.

This chain uses TRBV28 with TRBJ2-2, with 13 nucleotides matching TRBD2. The CDR3 sequence is 19 residues long. Per germline, CDR1 MDHEN and CDR2 SYDVKM. V gave up 6 bases and J gave up 4 bases; unmatched junction bases: 14. CDR3 bases: TGTGCCAGCAGCAATTTACTAGCGGGGGGGCCCGCGATCACCGGGGAGCTGTTTTTT. This encodes CASSNLLAGGPAITGELFF.

This chain uses TRBV29-1 with TRBJ1-2; D possibly corresponds to TRBD1 (6 bases). V dropped 0 bases and J dropped 8 bases, with 16 bases sitting between them. Germline-derived CDR1 and CDR2 are SQVTM and ANQGSEA. CDR3 length: 14 amino acids. CDR3 in amino acids: CSVEELTGFGGYTF. In DNA, the CDR3 is TGCAGCGTTGAAGAATTAACAGGGTTTGGGGGCTACACCTTC.

This clone appeared once. The chain employs TRBV5-1 and TRBJ2-3, with 7 nucleotides matching TRBD1. The germline V gene encodes CDR1 SGHRS and CDR2 YFSETQ. The CDR3 length is 15 residues. The trim removed 4 bases at V and 4 bases at J, leaving 9 bases unmatched. CDR3 nucleotide sequence: TGCGCCAGCAGCGGCCGGGACAGTTCCTCAGATACGCAGTATTTT. It is translated as CASSGRDSSSDTQYF.

The chain carries TRBV6-1 and TRBJ2-5; D possibly corresponds to TRBD1 (6 bases). V lost 1 base, J lost 4 bases, and 16 bases lay in between. Germline loops: CDR1 MNHNS, CDR2 SASEGT. The CDR3 sequence is 16 residues long. CDR3 nucleotides: TGTGCCAGCAGTGAAGATCGTGTGGGGGCGGGAGAGACCCAGTACTTC. It codes for CASSEDRVGAGETQYF.

The chain joins TRBV28 to TRBJ2-7; D may be TRBD1 (6 bases). Germline V CDR1 and CDR2: MDHEN, SYDVKM. Trimming cost V 4 bases and J 5 bases, with 18 bases left between them. This CDR3 has 15 amino acids. The DNA for the CDR3 is TGTGCCAGCAGTTATGAGAGGGGGAAGGGCCACGAGCAGTACTTC. Translation: CASSYERGKGHEQYF.

The table lists this clone with a few counts. The sample holds other DNA sequences that translate to the same CDR3. This chain joins TRBV18 and TRBJ2-7; D is possibly TRBD1 (7 bases). The V gene's germline CDR1 is KGHSH and CDR2 LQKENI. V lost 0 bases, J lost 4 bases, and 10 bases lay in between. The CDR3 runs to 14 residues. The CDR3 protein is CASSPPAGGYEQYF. The DNA for the CDR3 is TGTGCCAGCTCACCACCTGCAGGGGGGTACGAGCAGTACTTC.

The chain couples TRBV11-2 to TRBJ2-7; D is ambiguous. Trimming took 0 bases from V and 2 from J, leaving 14 bases between them. Germline V CDR1 and CDR2: SGHAT, FQNNGV. This CDR3 is built from 16 residues. The CDR3 nucleotides read TGTGCCAGCAGCTTAGATTATCCCCGTGGGACCTACGAGCAGTACTTC. Its protein product is CASSLDYPRGTYEQYF.

This rearrangement joins TRBV11-1 to TRBJ2-3; D ambiguous. CDR3 length equals 14 residues. V lost 0 bases to trimming and J lost 3 bases, with 7 bases between them. In germline, CDR1 is SGHAT, CDR2 FQDESV (reference sequence). CDR3 loop: CASSLALGTDTQYF. In DNA form, the CDR3 reads TGTGCCAGCAGCTTAGCGCTGGGTACAGATACGCAGTATTTT.

In its sample, this clone was seen a few times. V usage is TRBV9 and J usage is TRBJ2-7; D is undetermined. Trimming left V 2 bases short and J 5 bases short, with 11 bases between. Germline CDR1 and CDR2: SGDLS and YYNGEE. The CDR3 contains 13 residues. CDR3 region: CASSVTIRDEQYF. CDR3 sequence (DNA): TGTGCCAGCAGCGTGACAATACGGGACGAGCAGTACTTC.

The chain has TRBV28 and TRBJ2-5, with D possibly being TRBD2 (6 bases). The CDR3 totals 12 residues. Trimming took 7 bases from V and 9 from J, leaving 15 bases between them. Germline CDR1 and CDR2: MDHEN and SYDVKM. CDR3 loop: CASTGTSEAQYF. CDR3 coding DNA: TGTGCCAGCACCGGGACTTCGGAGGCCCAGTACTTC. The full variable domain, with the rest looked up from reference TRBV28 and TRBJ2-5, is DVKVTQSSRYLVKRTGEKVFLECVQDMDHENMFWYRQDPGLGLRLIYFSYDVKMKEKGDIPEGYSVSREKKERFSLILESASTNQTSMYLCASTGTSEAQYFGPGTRLLVL.